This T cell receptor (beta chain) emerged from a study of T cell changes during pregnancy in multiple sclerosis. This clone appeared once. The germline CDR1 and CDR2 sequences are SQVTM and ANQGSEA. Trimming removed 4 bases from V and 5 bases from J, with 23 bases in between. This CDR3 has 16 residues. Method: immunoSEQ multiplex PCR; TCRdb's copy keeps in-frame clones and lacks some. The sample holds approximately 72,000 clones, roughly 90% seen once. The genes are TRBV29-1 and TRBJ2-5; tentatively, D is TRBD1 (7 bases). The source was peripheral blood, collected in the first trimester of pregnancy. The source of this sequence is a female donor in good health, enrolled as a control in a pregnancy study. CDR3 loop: CSVGGVGTGVGETQYF. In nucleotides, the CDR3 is TGCAGCGTTGGGGGGGTGGGCACAGGGGTGGGGGAGACCCAGTACTTC.